This T cell receptor (beta chain) was profiled in a study of T cell changes during pregnancy in multiple sclerosis (dated by TCRdb to about 2019). About the investigation overall: The study looked at changes in the T cell repertoire across pregnancy in women with multiple sclerosis.

Library preparation was by the immunoSEQ multiplex PCR assay. The clones in this table, taken by TCRdb from immuneACCESS, are in-frame only. Not every clone is retained; where verified, under half of the shortfall comes from an unresolved V gene, and the cause of the rest is unknown. In this sample the table shows about 51,000 clones, 85% to 95% of which occur a single time. 0.67% of the sample lies in the top ten. V loses 3 bases at its end and J loses 2 bases; junction bases beyond the gene matches: 8. Measured from the cysteine to the phenylalanine, the CDR3 is 17 residues long. The only DNA kept is the CDR3, 51 bases in frame from the first base. According to the germline V gene, CDR1 reads MDHEN and CDR2 reads SYDVKM. In regard to this clone: It lacks a known antigen. No much larger clonotype is one base removed from it; base qualities were not supplied.

The sequencing here drew on CD4+ T cells from peripheral blood mononuclear cells, taken in the third trimester of pregnancy. This TCR was recovered from a female donor with multiple sclerosis, enrolled in a pregnancy study. This sequence uses TRBV28 and TRBJ2-5, with TRBD2 matching 11 junction bases. Read as DNA, the sequence is TGTGCCAGCAGTTTGGGGGTAGCGGGAGGGAAACAAGAGACCCAGTACTTC. Translated, this is CASSLGVAGGKQETQYF.